This TCR beta chain was documented in a study of cytomegalovirus exposure and HLA in healthy donors. Whole-study findings and limits: Later, an analysis found that common viral pathogens appeared to be linked with several of the most significant clusters. Researchers reported in a later analysis that a missense DCLRE1C variant was tied to TCR beta V- and J-gene trimming. With DRB1 most and HLA-C fewest, TCR association rates differed between HLA loci in a later analysis.

When sampled, the donors appeared nominally healthy, though they likely had unrecorded immune exposures. Per the germline V gene, CDR1 is MNHNS and CDR2 is SASEGT. The CDR3 totals 14 residues. The germline V and J ends were trimmed by 4 bases and 6 bases, with 12 bases remaining between them. PCR was performed using 60 Vbeta and 13 Jbeta primers. TCRdb's table, derived via immunoSEQ multiplex PCR, lists solely in-frame clones and lacks some. The sample data list about 110,000 clones. By frequency, this clone registers medium-sized. What it binds is unknown. The chain recombines TRBV6-1 with TRBJ2-2, with D possibly TRBD1 on 6 matching bases. This receptor was identified in a young man in good health and CMV-seronegative. The sample consisted of PBMCs. CDR3 nucleotide sequence: TGTGCCAGCAGTGCCAGGGGCGAGGCCGGGGAGCTGTTTTTT. This gives the protein CASSARGEAGELFF.